The rows below give T cell receptor beta chains drawn from one sample of a study of T cells in Graves' hyperthyroidism and ophthalmopathy. TCRdb analysed the multiplex PCR reads with MiXCR anew, one entry per CDR3 protein. The table has roughly 660,000 distinct CDR3 sequences, around 15% seen once. The sequenced sample consisted of blood. The receptors were gathered from a man aged 45-65 years with Graves' hyperthyroidism. Each CDR3 is given with its conserved first and last residue.

TRBJ2-1 TRBV10-3 14 CAINPGLAVNEQFF
TRBJ1-2 TRBV11-2 12 CASSLLSGVYTF
TRBJ1-5 TRBV28 15 CASRATGGPNQPQHF
TRBJ2-1 TRBV4-1 15 CASSLGHGSYNEQFF
TRBJ1-5 TRBV27 14 CASRGTGNNQPQHF
TRBJ2-7 TRBV13 17 CASSLLLGGSVSYEQYF
TRBJ2-5 TRBV11-2 13 CASSSQGAGTQYF
TRBJ2-7 TRBV2 14 CASRKGRETYEQYF
TRBJ2-1 TRBV3-1 17 CASSGSGRLSSYNEQFF
TRBJ2-5 TRBV6-5 14 CASSYSTGWETQYF
TRBJ1-2 TRBV27 13 CASTPRSGYGYTF
TRBJ1-1 TRBV12-3/TRBV12-4 13 CASSWTGAVGAFF
TRBJ2-5 TRBV6-1 15 CASSTGGTPQETQYF
TRBJ2-7 TRBV7-8 15 CASSFRAGVEYEQYF
TRBJ1-1 TRBV19 16 CASSMGQGGVNTEAFF
TRBJ2-7 TRBV6-1 15 CASSEEQATIYEQYF
TRBJ2-2 TRBV11-2 16 CASSLDGRPSTGELFF
TRBJ1-2 TRBV7-9 14 CASSLAGEGNGYTF
TRBJ2-1 TRBV12-3/TRBV12-4 15 CASSFAGAAGPEQFF
TRBJ2-3 TRBV4-3 16 CASSQEPARSTDTQYF
TRBJ2-7 TRBV29-1 12 CSVGTGTYEQYF
TRBJ2-1 TRBV28 15 CASSSSGLTYNEQFF
TRBJ2-5 TRBV12-3/TRBV12-4 14 CASSFVQGRETQYF
TRBJ2-1 TRBV20-1 15 CSARDARTEINEQFF
TRBJ2-7 TRBV5-5 13 CASSLRQVTEQYF
TRBJ2-7 TRBV28 14 CASIHSGPPYEQYF
TRBJ2-1 TRBV12-3/TRBV12-4 18 CASSWATATGKPYNEQFF
TRBJ2-7 TRBV6-1 14 CASSEVRAAYEQYF
TRBJ1-1 TRBV5-1 15 CASSLEGSVSTEAFF